Listed below are T cell receptor beta chains from one sample, sequenced in a study of blood T cell repertoires in COVID-19. The data were produced by immunoSEQ multiplex PCR, yet TCRdb's version contains in-frame clones alone and is incomplete. The sample shows approximately 22,000 clones, 80% to 95% of them seen only once. What was sequenced was peripheral blood. The receptors stem from a woman aged 70-85 years with active COVID-19. Each CDR3 is given with its conserved first and last residue. D genes are given only for firm matches. Clone size appears in some rows only: once, few, many, or a class for an expanded clone.

TRBJ2-3	.	TRBD2	TRBV19	TGTGCCAGTAGTAAGGTAGCGGGATCGGTCACAGATACGCAGTATTTT	CASSKVAGSVTDTQYF
TRBJ2-3	.	.	TRBV5-1	TGCGCCAGCAGCCTGCGTGGAGGGAGCACAGATACGCAGTATTTT	CASSLRGGSTDTQYF
TRBJ2-3	.	TRBD2	TRBV5-5	TGTGCCAGCAGCTTAAGACTAGCGGGAGAGACAGATACGCAGTATTTT	CASSLRLAGETDTQYF
TRBJ1-3	.	.	TRBV7-6	TGTGCCAGCAGCCCTGGACAGACTGAAGGAAACACCATATATTTT	CASSPGQTEGNTIYF
TRBJ1-2	.	TRBD1	TRBV5-8	TGTGCCAGCAGCCATACAGGGGGCCTTGGCTACACCTTC	CASSHTGGLGYTF
TRBJ2-2	once	TRBD2	TRBV7-8	TGTGCCAGCAGCTTAGTAGGGGGACTAGCGGGAGGTTTAGAGCTGTTTTTT	CASSLVGGLAGGLELFF
TRBJ2-7	.	TRBD1	TRBV5-1	TGCGCCAGCCGCCCGGGACAGAGTATCAACGAGCAGTACTTC	CASRPGQSINEQYF
TRBJ2-1	.	.	TRBV5-1	TGCGCCAGCAGCTTGGGCGTCGACTCCTACAATGAGCAGTTCTTC	CASSLGVDSYNEQFF
TRBJ2-1	.	.	TRBV29-1	TGCAGCGTTGACCGACTCGCCAATGAGCAGTTCTTC	CSVDRLANEQFF
TRBJ1-1	once	TRBD1	TRBV29-1	TGCAGCGGTCGGACAGGGGGGACCACTGAAGCTTTCTTT	CSGRTGGTTEAFF
TRBJ1-2	.	.	TRBV9	TGTGCCAGCAGCGTAGGTTCGGTCGGTAACTATGGCTACACCTTC	CASSVGSVGNYGYTF
TRBJ1-5	.	TRBD1	TRBV28	TGTGCCAGCAGTTTAAGGATCGGCAGGGGGCGGCAGCCCCAGCATTTT	CASSLRIGRGRQPQHF
TRBJ2-3	.	.	TRBV20-1	TGCAGTGCTAGAGATAGTGAGGCGCAGTATTTT	CSARDSEAQYF
TRBJ2-5	.	TRBD2	TRBV6-1	TGTGCCAGCAGTGTAAGACTAGCGGGAGGAGGAGAGACCCAGTACTTC	CASSVRLAGGGETQYF
TRBJ2-1	.	.	TRBV7-6	TGTGCCAGCAGCCCCCGCGGGGGCAAAGACAATGAGCAGTTCTTC	CASSPRGGKDNEQFF
TRBJ1-2	.	.	TRBV6-2/TRBV6-3	TGTGCCAGCATCCCAACCTCTCGGGAGATAAGGAGCTATGGCTACACCTTC	CASIPTSREIRSYGYTF
TRBJ1-3	.	.	TRBV6-5	TGTGCCAGCAGCCAGTTCTCTGGAAACACCATATATTTT	CASSQFSGNTIYF
TRBJ1-2	.	.	TRBV6-2/TRBV6-3	TGTGCCAGCAGTCGACTCGGGGGGCGCGATGGCTACACCTTC	CASSRLGGRDGYTF
TRBJ1-1	few	.	TRBV14	TGTGCCAGCAGCCAAATAAGGGGGACTGAAGCTTTCTTT	CASSQIRGTEAFF
TRBJ2-7	.	.	TRBV27	TGTGCCAGCAGTTTGGGAGCCTACGAGCAGTACTTC	CASSLGAYEQYF
TRBJ2-1	.	.	TRBV11-2	TGTGCCAGCAGCTTAAGTAGAGGGCTGCAGTTCTTC	CASSLSRGLQFF
TRBJ2-7	.	TRBD1	TRBV10-3	TGTGCCATCAATAACAGGGGGGATCTCTACGAGCAGTACTTC	CAINNRGDLYEQYF
TRBJ2-6	.	.	TRBV4-3	TGCGCCAGCAGCCAAGATCGGTCGGGAACTGGGGCCAACGTCCTGACTTTC	CASSQDRSGTGANVLTF
TRBJ1-1	.	.	TRBV12-3/TRBV12-4	TGTGCCAGCAGTACTACAGGGCGCACTGAAGCTTTCTTT	CASSTTGRTEAFF
TRBJ2-7	.	TRBD2	TRBV2	TGTGCCAGCAGCCGTCTAGCGGGAGGGCCCGATTACGAGCAGTACTTC	CASSRLAGGPDYEQYF
TRBJ2-2	.	TRBD1	TRBV7-8	TGTGCCAGCAGCTCCCCCTTGGACAGGGGGCACACCGGGGAGCTGTTTTTT	CASSSPLDRGHTGELFF
TRBJ1-3	.	.	TRBV15	TGTGCCACCAGCAGAGATCGAGGAGGCCTAAGGGGAAACACCATATATTTT	CATSRDRGGLRGNTIYF
TRBJ1-1	.	TRBD1	TRBV28	TGTGCCGGGAAGTGGGGCGGGACAGGGGTGAACACTGAAGCTTTCTTT	CAGKWGGTGVNTEAFF
TRBJ2-5	.	TRBD1	TRBV29-1	TGCAGCGTAGAAATCCGGGACAGACTTTTCCAAGAGACCCAGTACTTC	CSVEIRDRLFQETQYF
TRBJ1-5	.	.	TRBV6-1	TGTGCCAGCAGTGAACTTGTACGGTATAGCAATCAGCCCCAGCATTTT	CASSELVRYSNQPQHF
TRBJ2-7	.	.	TRBV15	TGTGCCACCAGCAGAGGGGCGTACTACGAGCAGTACTTC	CATSRGAYYEQYF
TRBJ1-2	.	.	TRBV6-5	TGTGCCAGCAGCCGAGGGGCGGGACGAGGTGGCTACACCTTC	CASSRGAGRGGYTF
TRBJ1-3	.	.	TRBV5-4	TGTGCCAGCAGCTTGGTTGAGGGAAACACCATATATTTT	CASSLVEGNTIYF
TRBJ2-1	.	.	TRBV2	TGTGCCAGCAGTGTTTGGACTGAGACGCAGTTCTTC	CASSVWTETQFF
TRBJ1-6	.	.	TRBV10-3	TGTGCCATCAGTGAGGACCGGACAAAGAATTCACCCCTCCACTTT	CAISEDRTKNSPLHF
TRBJ2-1	.	TRBD2	TRBV6-2/TRBV6-3	TGTGCCAGCAGTCCGGAGACGGGACTAGCGGGAGGGCGCGTGGTTAGGAATGAGCAGTTCTTC	CASSPETGLAGGRVVRNEQFF
TRBJ2-6	.	.	TRBV28	TGTGCCAGCAGAGGAGGATCTTCTGGGGCCAACGTCCTGACTTTC	CASRGGSSGANVLTF
TRBJ2-7	.	.	TRBV12-3/TRBV12-4	TGTGCCAGCAGTCGAGTCGGCGGCAGCGAGCAGTACTTC	CASSRVGGSEQYF
TRBJ2-2	.	TRBD2	TRBV24-1	TGTGCCACCAGTGATTTGGAGAGAGCGGGAGGGCCCGGGGAGCTGTTTTTT	CATSDLERAGGPGELFF
TRBJ1-5	.	.	TRBV18	TGTGCCAGCTCCCAATCGGGCAATCAGCCCCAGCATTTT	CASSQSGNQPQHF
TRBJ1-5	.	TRBD1	TRBV6-2/TRBV6-3	TGTGCCAGCAGTTACGGGACAGGGGAGGCCTATAGCAATCAGCCCCAGCATTTT	CASSYGTGEAYSNQPQHF
TRBJ1-4	.	.	TRBV11-1	TGTGCCAGCAGCTTCGGGTATAATGAAAAACTGTTTTTT	CASSFGYNEKLFF
TRBJ2-4	once	TRBD1	TRBV7-9	TGTGCCAGCAGCTTAGCCGGGACAGGCGTTAATATTCAGTACTTC	CASSLAGTGVNIQYF
TRBJ1-4	.	TRBD1	TRBV2	TGTGCCAGCATGTGGACAGGAGTATATGCAACTAATGAAAAACTGTTTTTT	CASMWTGVYATNEKLFF
TRBJ1-1	.	.	TRBV7-9	TGTGCCAGCACCTGGGGGCGGAACACTGAAGCTTTCTTT	CASTWGRNTEAFF
TRBJ2-5	.	.	TRBV7-9	TGTGCCAGCAGCTTAGCTGAGGGCCAAGAGACCCAGTACTTC	CASSLAEGQETQYF
TRBJ2-3	.	.	TRBV2	TGTGCCAGCTTCATCGGGAACCGCCTCACAGATACGCAGTATTTT	CASFIGNRLTDTQYF
TRBJ2-5	.	.	TRBV30	TGTGCCTGGAGTGTCCCAGGCTGGGAGACCCAGTACTTC	CAWSVPGWETQYF
TRBJ2-3	.	.	TRBV21-1	TGTGCCAGCAGCAAACCGTGGTTGCGAGTTTGGAGGGAAGATACGCAGTATTTT	CASSKPWLRVWREDTQYF
TRBJ1-2	.	TRBD1	TRBV19	TGTGCCAGTAGTTCGGGACAGGGTTACGGCTACACCTTC	CASSSGQGYGYTF
TRBJ1-2	.	.	TRBV29-1	TGCAGCGTTGAAGATGGCTCGGCCAAGGGGGGCTACACCTTC	CSVEDGSAKGGYTF
TRBJ2-7	.	.	TRBV6-5	TGTGCCAGCAGTCCCTCCAGTCAGTTTCCCTACGAGCAGTACTTC	CASSPSSQFPYEQYF
TRBJ2-7	.	TRBD2	TRBV11-2	TGTGCCAGCAGCTTGTCTAGCGGGAGGGAGCAGGAGCAGTACTTC	CASSLSSGREQEQYF
TRBJ2-2	.	TRBD1	TRBV4-3	TGCGCCAGCAGCCCTACCGGGACAGGGGCCGGGGAGCTGTTTTTT	CASSPTGTGAGELFF
TRBJ2-7	once	.	TRBV9	TGTGCCAGCAGCGTAGATTCCGGGTCCGGCTCCTACGAGCAGTACTTC	CASSVDSGSGSYEQYF
TRBJ1-2	.	TRBD1	TRBV28	TGTGCCAGCAGCCGACAGGGGGTCGATGGCTACACCTTC	CASSRQGVDGYTF
TRBJ2-2	.	TRBD1	TRBV23-1	TGCGCCTCTTCCCGGGTTGGGACAGGGGACAACACCGGGGAGCTGTTTTTT	CASSRVGTGDNTGELFF
TRBJ2-3	once	TRBD2	TRBV9	TGTGCCAGCAGCGTAGATACTAGCGGTAGCACAGATACGCAGTATTTT	CASSVDTSGSTDTQYF
TRBJ1-1	.	.	TRBV5-1	TGCGCCAGCAGCTTGGGTCAGGGTGAAGCTTTCTTT	CASSLGQGEAFF